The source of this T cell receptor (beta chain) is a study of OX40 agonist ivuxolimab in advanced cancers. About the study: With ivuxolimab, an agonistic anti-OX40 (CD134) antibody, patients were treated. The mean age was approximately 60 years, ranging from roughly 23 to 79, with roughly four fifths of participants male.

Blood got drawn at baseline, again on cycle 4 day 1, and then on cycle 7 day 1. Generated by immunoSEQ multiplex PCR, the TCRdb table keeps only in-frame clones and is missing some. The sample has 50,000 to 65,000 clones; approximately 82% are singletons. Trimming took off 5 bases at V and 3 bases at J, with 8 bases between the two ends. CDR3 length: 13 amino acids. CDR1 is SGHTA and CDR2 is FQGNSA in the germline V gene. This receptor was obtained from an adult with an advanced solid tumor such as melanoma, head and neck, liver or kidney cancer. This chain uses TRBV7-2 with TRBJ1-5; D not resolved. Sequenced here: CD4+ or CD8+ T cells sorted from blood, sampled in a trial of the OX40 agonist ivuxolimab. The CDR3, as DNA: TGTGCCAGCAGCCCCGTTACCAATCAGCCCCAGCATTTT. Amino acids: CASSPVTNQPQHF.